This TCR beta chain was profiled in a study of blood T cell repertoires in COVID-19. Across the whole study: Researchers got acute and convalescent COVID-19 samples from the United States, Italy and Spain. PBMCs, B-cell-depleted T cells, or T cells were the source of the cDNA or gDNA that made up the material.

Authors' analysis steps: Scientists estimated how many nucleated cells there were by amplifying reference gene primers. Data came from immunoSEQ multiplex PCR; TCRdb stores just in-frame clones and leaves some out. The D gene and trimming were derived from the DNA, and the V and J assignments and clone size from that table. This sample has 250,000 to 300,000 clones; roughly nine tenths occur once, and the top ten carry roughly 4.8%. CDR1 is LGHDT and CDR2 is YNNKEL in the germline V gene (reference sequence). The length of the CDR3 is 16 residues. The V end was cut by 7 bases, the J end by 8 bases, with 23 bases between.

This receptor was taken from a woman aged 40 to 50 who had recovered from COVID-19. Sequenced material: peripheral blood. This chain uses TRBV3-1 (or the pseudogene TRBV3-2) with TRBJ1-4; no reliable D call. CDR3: CASTPGCPGLREKLFF. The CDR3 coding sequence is TGTGCCAGCACCCCCGGGTGTCCGGGTCTGAGAGAAAAACTGTTTTTT.